Given below is one T cell receptor (beta chain) in context. Its cognate antigen is unknown. Via MiXCR, TCRdb re-called the 5' RACE reads, giving one row per CDR3 protein. This table has roughly 400,000 distinct CDR3 sequences, about 16% appearing once. The sample belongs to a study of T-cell memory formation after mild COVID-19. Study-wide results and caveats: Most CD4+ clones that shrank were in CM and EM, while CD8+ ones turned up in EMRA.

This CDR3 has 21 residues. CDR1 is SGHTA, CDR2 FQGNSA, per germline. With 2 bases clipped from V and 0 bases from J, the junction kept 21 bases outside the gene matches. Source material: PBMCs or a T cell subset sorted from them (not recorded which). The V gene is TRBV7-2, the J gene TRBJ2-7; 8 positions match TRBD2. This receptor was obtained from a man between 18 and 29 years old who had mild COVID-19 (a few samples of this study predate the infection). Cell type and time point are not known. The CDR3 protein is CASSLFFSDAGQRGSSYEQYF. The DNA for the CDR3 is TGTGCCAGCAGCTTATTTTTCTCGGACGCGGGCCAGCGGGGGAGCTCCTACGAGCAGTACTTC.